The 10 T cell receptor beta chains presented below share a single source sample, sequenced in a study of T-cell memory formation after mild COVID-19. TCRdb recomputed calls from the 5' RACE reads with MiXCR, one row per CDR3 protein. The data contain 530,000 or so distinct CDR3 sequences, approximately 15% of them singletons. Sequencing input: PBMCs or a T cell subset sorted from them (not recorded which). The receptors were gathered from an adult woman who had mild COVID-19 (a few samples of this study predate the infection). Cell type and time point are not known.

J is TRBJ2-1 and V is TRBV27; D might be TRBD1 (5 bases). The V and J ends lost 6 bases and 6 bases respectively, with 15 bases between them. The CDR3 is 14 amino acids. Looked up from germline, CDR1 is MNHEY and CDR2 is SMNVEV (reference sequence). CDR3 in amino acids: CASRQATVSNEQFF. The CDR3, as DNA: TGTGCCAGCAGGCAAGCGACAGTTTCCAATGAGCAGTTCTTC.

CDR3 amino acids: CASSEELGYEQYF. CDR3 sequence (DNA): TGTGCCAGCAGTGAAGAGTTAGGCTACGAGCAGTACTTC. V gene TRBV2 combines with J gene TRBJ2-7; D ambiguous. Per the germline V gene, CDR1 is SNHLY and CDR2 is FYNNEI. The CDR3 has 13 amino acids. Trimming took off 1 base at V and 3 bases at J, with 7 bases between the two ends.

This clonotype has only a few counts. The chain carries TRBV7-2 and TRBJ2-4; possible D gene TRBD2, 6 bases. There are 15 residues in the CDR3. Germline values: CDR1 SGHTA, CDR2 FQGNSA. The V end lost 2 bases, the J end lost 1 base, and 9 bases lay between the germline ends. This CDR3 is CASSLFREAKNIQYF. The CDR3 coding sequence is TGTGCCAGCAGCTTATTCCGGGAGGCCAAAAACATTCAGTACTTC.

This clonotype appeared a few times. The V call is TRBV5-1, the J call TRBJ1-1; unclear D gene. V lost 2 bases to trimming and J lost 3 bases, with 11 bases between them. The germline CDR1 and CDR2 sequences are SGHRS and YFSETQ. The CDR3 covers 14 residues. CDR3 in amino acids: CASSLVRADTEAFF. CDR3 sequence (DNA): TGCGCCAGCAGCTTAGTCCGGGCGGACACTGAAGCTTTCTTT. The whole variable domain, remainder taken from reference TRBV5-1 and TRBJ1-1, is KAGVTQTPRYLIKTRGQQVTLSCSPISGHRSVSWYQQTPGQGLQFLFEYFSETQRNKGNFPGRFSGRQFSNSRSEMNVSTLELGDSALYLCASSLVRADTEAFFGQGTRLTVV.

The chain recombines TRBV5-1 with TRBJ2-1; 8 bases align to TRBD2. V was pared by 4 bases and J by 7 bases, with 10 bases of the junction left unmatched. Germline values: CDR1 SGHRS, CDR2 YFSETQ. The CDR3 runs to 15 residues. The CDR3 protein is CASSHLSGNLNEQFF. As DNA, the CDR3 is TGCGCCAGCAGCCATCTTAGCGGGAACCTAAATGAGCAGTTCTTC. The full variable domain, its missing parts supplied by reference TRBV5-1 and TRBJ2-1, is KAGVTQTPRYLIKTRGQQVTLSCSPISGHRSVSWYQQTPGQGLQFLFEYFSETQRNKGNFPGRFSGRQFSNSRSEMNVSTLELGDSALYLCASSHLSGNLNEQFFGPGTRLTVL.

The CDR3 protein is CASSFSGHNGYTF. The CDR3 coding sequence is TGTGCCAGCAGTTTCTCGGGACATAATGGCTACACCTTC. The rearrangement joins TRBV12-3 or TRBV12-4 to TRBJ1-2; D is possibly TRBD1 (6 bases). CDR3 length: 13 amino acids. V was pared by 3 bases and J by 6 bases, with 11 bases between.

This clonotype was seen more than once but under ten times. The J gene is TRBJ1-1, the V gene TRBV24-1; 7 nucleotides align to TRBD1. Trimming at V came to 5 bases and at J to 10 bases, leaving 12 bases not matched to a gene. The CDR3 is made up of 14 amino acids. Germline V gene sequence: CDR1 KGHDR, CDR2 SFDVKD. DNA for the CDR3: TGTGCCACCAGTGGGTCGACAGGGATGAAAGGAGCTTTCTTT. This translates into CATSGSTGMKGAFF.

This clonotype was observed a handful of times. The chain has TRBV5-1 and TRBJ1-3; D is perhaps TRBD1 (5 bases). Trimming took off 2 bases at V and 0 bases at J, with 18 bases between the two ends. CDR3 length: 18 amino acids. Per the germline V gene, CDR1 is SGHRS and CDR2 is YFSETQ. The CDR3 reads CASSFFRDSVDSGNTIYF. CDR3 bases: TGCGCCAGCAGCTTTTTCCGGGACTCAGTCGACTCTGGAAACACCATATATTTT.

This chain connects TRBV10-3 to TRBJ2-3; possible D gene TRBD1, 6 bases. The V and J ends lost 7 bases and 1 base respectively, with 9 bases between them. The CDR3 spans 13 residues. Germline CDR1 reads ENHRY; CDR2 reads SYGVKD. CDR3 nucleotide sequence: TGTGCCATCAACGAGGGGGGCACAGATACGCAGTATTTT. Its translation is CAINEGGTDTQYF.

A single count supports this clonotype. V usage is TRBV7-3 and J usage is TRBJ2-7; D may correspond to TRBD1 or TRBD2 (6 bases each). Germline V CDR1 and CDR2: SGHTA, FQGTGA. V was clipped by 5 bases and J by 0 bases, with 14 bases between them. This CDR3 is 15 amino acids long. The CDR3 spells CASSPGAYGSYEQYF. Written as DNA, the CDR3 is TGTGCCAGCAGCCCGGGGGCGTACGGCTCCTACGAGCAGTACTTC. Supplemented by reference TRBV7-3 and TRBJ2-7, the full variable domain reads GAGVSQTPSNKVTEKGKYVELRCDPISGHTALYWYRQSLGQGPEFLIYFQGTGAADDSGLPNDRFFAVRPEGSVSTLKIQRTERGDSAVYLCASSPGAYGSYEQYFGPGTRLTVT.